Below are 7 T cell receptor beta chains sequenced from a single sample in a study of blood T cell repertoires in COVID-19. Measured with immunoSEQ multiplex PCR; TCRdb has only the in-frame clones, and not every one. Counted here are 200,000 to 300,000 clones, about 90% occurring once; the ten biggest clones make up around 2.6%. The sequenced sample consisted of peripheral blood. All receptors come from a person between 18 and 30 years old with COVID-19, enrolled during active disease.

V gene TRBV5-8 combines with J gene TRBJ2-1; D ambiguous. The CDR3 contains 15 residues. Germline lookup yields CDR1 SGHTS and CDR2 YDEGEE. Deletions cut 4 bases from V and 0 bases from J, with 11 bases between. CDR3: CASSLGEDSYNEQFF. The CDR3 bases are TGTGCCAGCAGCCTGGGTGAGGACTCCTACAATGAGCAGTTCTTC.

V and J are TRBV6-2 or TRBV6-3 and TRBJ2-5; D not certain. V was pared by 0 bases and J by 5 bases, with 10 bases between. From germline, CDR1 is MNHEY and CDR2 SVGEGT. The CDR3 length is 14 residues. This CDR3 is CASSYSSGPETQYF. The DNA for the CDR3 is TGTGCCAGCAGTTACTCGAGTGGTCCCGAGACCCAGTACTTC.

J is TRBJ2-6 and V is TRBV5-4; tentative D call: TRBD2 (5 bases). V was shortened by 1 base and J by 3 bases, with 8 bases between the two germline ends. The CDR3 is 15 residues long. CDR1 and CDR2 from the germline V gene are SGHNT and YYREEE (reference sequence). CDR3 in amino acids: CASSLIGVGANVLTF. In DNA, the CDR3 is TGTGCCAGCAGCTTGATCGGGGTTGGGGCCAACGTCCTGACTTTC.

The rearrangement links TRBV6-2 or TRBV6-3 to TRBJ1-1; D not resolved. Germline values: CDR1 MNHEY, CDR2 SVGEGT. The V and J ends lost 2 bases and 3 bases respectively, with 10 bases between them. This CDR3 spans 14 amino acids. The CDR3 region is CASSYGFRDTEAFF. The DNA of the CDR3 is TGTGCCAGCAGTTACGGGTTTCGGGACACTGAAGCTTTCTTT.

The chain links TRBV6-5 to TRBJ1-2; 9 bases fit TRBD1. This CDR3 region has 15 residues. Unmatched junction bases numbered 9, after V lost 6 bases and J lost 4 bases. Per germline, CDR1 MNHEY and CDR2 SVGAGI. This CDR3 reads CASRLRKQGAYGYTF. CDR3 DNA sequence: TGTGCCAGCAGATTACGTAAACAGGGGGCCTATGGCTACACCTTC.

The J gene is TRBJ2-7, the V gene TRBV10-3; 7 bases map to TRBD2. From germline, CDR1 is ENHRY and CDR2 SYGVKD. The ends lost 4 bases at V and 4 bases at J; junction bases unmatched: 7. The CDR3 sequence is 14 residues long. CDR3 DNA sequence: TGTGCCATCAGTGGTAGCGGGTCGGCTTACGAGCAGTACTTC. This codes for CAISGSGSAYEQYF.

The chain uses TRBV18 and TRBJ1-1; D may be TRBD1 (6 bases). This CDR3 contains 14 residues. The V gene lost 1 base and the J gene lost 5 bases, with 11 bases spanning the gap. Germline CDR1 and CDR2: KGHSH and LQKENI. The CDR3: CASSPQGQGTEAFF. The CDR3 DNA follows: TGTGCCAGCTCACCACAGGGCCAGGGGACTGAAGCTTTCTTT.